Reported below is one T cell receptor beta chain. The V segment lost 6 bases and the J segment 4 bases; nucleotides outside the gene matches: 13. The CDR3 spans 16 residues. Germline loops: CDR1 MDHEN, CDR2 SYDVKM. This record belongs to a study of blood T cell repertoires in COVID-19. Profiled with immunoSEQ multiplex PCR; TCRdb holds only in-frame clones, not every one. The repertoire holds a few hundred thousand clones, with roughly 84% as singletons. This receptor was taken from a woman between 25 and 40 years old who had recovered from COVID-19. J is TRBJ2-3 and V is TRBV28, with 7 bases aligning to TRBD1. Material: PBMCs or T cells enriched from blood (not recorded which). The CDR3, as DNA: TGTGCCAGCAGCCCAAACCCCCGACAGGGACCAGATACGCAGTATTTT. Protein: CASSPNPRQGPDTQYF.